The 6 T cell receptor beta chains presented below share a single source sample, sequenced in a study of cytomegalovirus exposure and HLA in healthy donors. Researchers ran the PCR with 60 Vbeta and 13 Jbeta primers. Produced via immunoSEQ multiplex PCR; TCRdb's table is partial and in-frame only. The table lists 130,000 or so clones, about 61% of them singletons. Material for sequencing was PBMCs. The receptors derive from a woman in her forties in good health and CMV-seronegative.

This CDR3 reads CATSLDRNTEAFF. The CDR3 coding sequence is TGTGCCACCAGCTTAGACAGGAACACTGAAGCTTTCTTT. This chain joins TRBV15 and TRBJ1-1, with TRBD1 as a possible D gene (5 bases). Germline loops: CDR1 LNHNV, CDR2 YYDKDF (reference sequence). The CDR3 loop spans 13 amino acids. With 5 bases removed from V and 1 base from J, the gap between germline ends came to 8 bases.

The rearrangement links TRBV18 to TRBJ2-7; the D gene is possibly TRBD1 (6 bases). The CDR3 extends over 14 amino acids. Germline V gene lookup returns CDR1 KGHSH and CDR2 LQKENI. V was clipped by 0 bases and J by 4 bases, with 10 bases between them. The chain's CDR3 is CASSPPAGQYEQYF. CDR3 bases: TGTGCCAGCTCACCACCGGCTGGACAGTACGAGCAGTACTTC.

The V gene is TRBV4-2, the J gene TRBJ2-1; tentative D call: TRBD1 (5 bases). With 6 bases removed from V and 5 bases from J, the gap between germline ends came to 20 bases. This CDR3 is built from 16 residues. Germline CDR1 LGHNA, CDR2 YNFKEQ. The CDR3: CASSPPTGRVNNEQFF. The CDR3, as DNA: TGTGCCAGCAGTCCGCCAACCGGCAGGGTCAACAATGAGCAGTTCTTC.

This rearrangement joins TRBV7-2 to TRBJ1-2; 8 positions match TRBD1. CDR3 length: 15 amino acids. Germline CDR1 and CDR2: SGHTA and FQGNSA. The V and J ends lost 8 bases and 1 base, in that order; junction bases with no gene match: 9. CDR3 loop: CASGGQVAFNYGYTF. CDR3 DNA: TGTGCCAGCGGGGGACAGGTCGCTTTTAACTATGGCTACACCTTC.

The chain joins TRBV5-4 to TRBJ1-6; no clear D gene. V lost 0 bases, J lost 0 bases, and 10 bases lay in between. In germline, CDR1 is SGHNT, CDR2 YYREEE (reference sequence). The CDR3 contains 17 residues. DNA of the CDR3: TGTGCCAGCAGCTTGGACCTGGGGAGCTCCTATAATTCACCCCTCCACTTT. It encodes CASSLDLGSSYNSPLHF.

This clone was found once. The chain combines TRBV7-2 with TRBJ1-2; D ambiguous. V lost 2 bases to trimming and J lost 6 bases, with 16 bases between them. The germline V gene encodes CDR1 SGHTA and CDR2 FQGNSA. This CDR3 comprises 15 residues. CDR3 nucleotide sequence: TGTGCCAGCAGCTTAACGCGGGCAAACTATGATGGCTACACCTTC. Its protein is CASSLTRANYDGYTF.